One sample yielded the 7 T cell receptor beta chains listed below, sequenced in a study of PD-L1 blockade in urothelial cancer. Clones were sequenced by immunoSEQ multiplex PCR, and TCRdb holds only the in-frame ones, with some missing. The sample lists about 50,000 clones; about four fifths were seen once. Time point reported: pretreatment peripheral blood. Sequences were derived from PBMCs, sampled around atezolizumab (anti-PD-L1) treatment. These receptor sequences come from a man between 65 and 80 years old with urothelial cancer.

The genes are TRBV7-2 and TRBJ1-3, with TRBD1 matching over 8 bases. The CDR3 runs to 16 residues. V dropped 2 bases and J dropped 0; count of bases not matched to a gene: 3. CDR1 is SGHTA and CDR2 is FQGNSA in the germline V gene. This chain's CDR3 is CASSLTGGNSGNTIYF. DNA of the CDR3: TGTGCCAGCAGCTTAACAGGGGGAAACTCTGGAAACACCATATATTTT.

V usage is TRBV6-5 and J usage is TRBJ1-5, with a weak D call TRBD1 (5 bases). The V gene lost 2 bases and the J gene lost 5 bases, with 10 bases spanning the gap. Germline CDR1 is MNHEY and CDR2 is SVGAGI. The CDR3 covers 14 residues. The CDR3 sequence is CASSYGQGHQPQHF. Here the CDR3 DNA reads TGTGCCAGCAGTTACGGGCAGGGCCATCAGCCCCAGCATTTT.

The gene calls are TRBV10-2 and TRBJ2-7, with D maybe TRBD1 (5 bases). Germline V gives CDR1 WSHSY, CDR2 SAAADI. V gave up 11 bases and J gave up 3 bases, with 17 bases separating them. This CDR3 contains 13 residues. As DNA, the CDR3 is TGCGCCTGCCAGGCTGGGGCAGACTACGAGCAGTACTTC. Its translation is CACQAGADYEQYF.

The genes are TRBV19 and TRBJ2-2, with 11 bases matching TRBD1. Trimming removed 7 bases from V and 6 bases from J; junction bases left unmatched: 1. CDR3 size: 13 residues. Germline values: CDR1 LNHDA, CDR2 SQIVND (reference sequence). CDR3 nucleotides: TGTGCCAGTAAGGGACAGGGGGCCGGGGAGCTGTTTTTT. Amino acids: CASKGQGAGELFF.

The chain has TRBV30 and TRBJ1-1; TRBD1 matches at 9 bases. CDR1 and CDR2 from the germline V gene are GTSNPN and SVGIG (reference sequence). The J segment lost 5 bases and the V segment lost 0 bases, leaving 4 bases of the junction unmatched. This CDR3 contains 14 residues. CDR3 nucleotide sequence: TGTGCCTGGAGTGTACAGGGGGCGAGGACTGAAGCTTTCTTT. Translating it yields CAWSVQGARTEAFF.

J is TRBJ2-2 and V is TRBV19; D is possibly TRBD2 (6 bases). Trimming removed 7 bases at V and 4 bases at J, with 13 bases between. The CDR3 has 14 amino acids. Germline assignment: CDR1 LNHDA and CDR2 SQIVND (reference sequence). The CDR3 DNA follows: TGTGCCAGTACCGGAGGGCGGCTCACCGGGGAGCTGTTTTTT. Encoded protein: CASTGGRLTGELFF.

This chain uses TRBV6-1 with TRBJ2-3; a weak D match, TRBD1 (5 bases). Deletions cut 3 bases from V and 5 bases from J, with 6 bases between. The germline V gene encodes CDR1 MNHNS and CDR2 SASEGT. This CDR3 comprises 12 residues. CDR3 nucleotide sequence: TGTGCCAGCAGTGATCAGGGAGATACGCAGTATTTT. Protein: CASSDQGDTQYF.